This T cell receptor beta chain was identified in a study of regulatory T cells in long-lasting Graves disease. Study information: Disease was considered persistent Graves' disease after over 5 years of antithyroid drugs (with positive TSH receptor antibodies). General study findings and limits: Under persistent disease, TRBV28, TRBJ1-2 and TRBJ2-5 were used preferentially. Exclusively peripheral blood, rather than thyroid tissue, was studied.

Arm-PCR of CDR3 regions and iRepertoire HTBI primers were used to build TCR beta libraries. TCRdb recomputed calls from the multiplex PCR reads with MiXCR, one row per CDR3 protein. This repertoire shows almost 350,000 distinct CDR3 sequences, roughly 21% found once; its top ten account for about 29%. As for this clonotype: As yet, its antigen is unknown.

The CDR3 is 17 amino acids. Germline-derived CDR1 and CDR2 are MDHEN and SYDVKM. The ends were cut back, 6 bases at V and 9 bases at J, with 27 bases in the middle. Time point in this sample: persistent/refractory GD, antithyroid drugs over 5 years with positive TRAb. RNA isolated from PBMCs was used to make the TCR library. Graves' disease diagnosis followed American Thyroid Association guidelines. The sequence was obtained from a female donor with Graves disease. The rearrangement links TRBV28 to TRBJ2-1; possible D gene TRBD2, 6 bases. Sequenced here: peripheral blood mononuclear cells (PBMCs), sampled when the disease was refractory, from a patient treated with antithyroid drugs. The CDR3 coding sequence is TGTGCCAGCAGCCTAATCTACGGGACCGGGCTCGGGGGTGAGCAGTTCTTC. Amino acid sequence: CASSLIYGTGLGGEQFF. Complete variable domain (other parts from reference TRBV28 and TRBJ2-1): DVKVTQSSRYLVKRTGEKVFLECVQDMDHENMFWYRQDPGLGLRLIYFSYDVKMKEKGDIPEGYSVSREKKERFSLILESASTNQTSMYLCASSLIYGTGLGGEQFFGPGTRLTVL.